This section outlines one T cell receptor beta chain sequence together with its context. In the source study's methods: Amplification of reference gene primers provided the estimated nucleated cell counts. The table came from immunoSEQ multiplex PCR; TCRdb's copy has only in-frame clones and leaves some out. That table is the source of V, J and clone size, and D and trimming were worked out from the DNA. The sample consists of approximately 250,000 clones, 70% to 85% of them appearing once. This sample is part of a study of blood T cell repertoires in COVID-19. Turning to the study itself: The United States, Italy and Spain were the sources of the acute and convalescent COVID-19 samples. The analysed material was cDNA or gDNA that came from T cells, B-cell-depleted T cells, or PBMCs.

Donors of Cohort 3 who recovered were those that had two negative PCRs, clearance, or symptom resolution. This TCR was recovered from a man aged 40-49 years who had recovered from COVID-19. Sequencing input: PBMCs or T cells enriched from blood (not recorded which).

For the CDR3, the DNA is TGTGCCAGCATCAGACAGGGGAATCAAGAAGCTTTCTTT. It specifies CASIRQGNQEAFF. The chain uses TRBV2 and TRBJ1-1, with TRBD1 matching over 8 bases. J was trimmed by 8 bases and V by 7 bases; bases with no gene match: 9. The CDR3 runs 13 residues. Germline CDR1 is SNHLY and CDR2 is FYNNEI.